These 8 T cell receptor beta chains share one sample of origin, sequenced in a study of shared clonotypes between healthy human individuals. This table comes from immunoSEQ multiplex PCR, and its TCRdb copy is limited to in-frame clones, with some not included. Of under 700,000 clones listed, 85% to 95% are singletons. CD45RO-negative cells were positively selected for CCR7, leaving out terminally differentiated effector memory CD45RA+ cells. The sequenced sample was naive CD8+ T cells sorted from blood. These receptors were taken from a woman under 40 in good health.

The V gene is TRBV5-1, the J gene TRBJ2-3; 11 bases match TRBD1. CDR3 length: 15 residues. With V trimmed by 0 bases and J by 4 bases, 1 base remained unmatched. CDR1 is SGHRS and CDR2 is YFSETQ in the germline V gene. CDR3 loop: CASSLEGQGADTQYF. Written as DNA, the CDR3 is TGCGCCAGCAGCTTGGAGGGACAGGGGGCAGATACGCAGTATTTT.

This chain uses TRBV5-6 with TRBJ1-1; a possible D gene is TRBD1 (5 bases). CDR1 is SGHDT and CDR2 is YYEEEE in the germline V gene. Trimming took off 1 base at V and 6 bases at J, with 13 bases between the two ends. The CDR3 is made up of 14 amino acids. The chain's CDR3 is CASSLPRRDPEAFF. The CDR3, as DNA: TGTGCCAGCAGCTTGCCTCGCAGGGACCCTGAAGCTTTCTTT.

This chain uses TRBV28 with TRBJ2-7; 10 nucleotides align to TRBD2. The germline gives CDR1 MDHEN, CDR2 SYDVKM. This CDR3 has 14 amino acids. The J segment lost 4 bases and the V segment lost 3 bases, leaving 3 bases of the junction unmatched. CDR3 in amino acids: CASSLGLAFYEQYF. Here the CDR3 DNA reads TGTGCCAGCAGTTTGGGACTAGCGTTTTACGAGCAGTACTTC.

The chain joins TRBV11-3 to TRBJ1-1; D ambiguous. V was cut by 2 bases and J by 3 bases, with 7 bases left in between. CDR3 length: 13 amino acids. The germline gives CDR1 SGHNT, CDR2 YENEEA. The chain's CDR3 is CASSLFRDTEAFF. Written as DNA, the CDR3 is TGTGCCAGCAGCTTATTTAGGGACACTGAAGCTTTCTTT.

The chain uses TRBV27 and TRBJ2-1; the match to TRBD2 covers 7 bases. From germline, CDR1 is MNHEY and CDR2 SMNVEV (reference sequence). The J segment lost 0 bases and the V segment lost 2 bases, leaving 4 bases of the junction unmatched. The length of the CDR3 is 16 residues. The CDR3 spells CASSLETSFSYNEQFF. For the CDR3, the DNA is TGTGCCAGCAGTTTAGAGACTAGCTTCTCCTACAATGAGCAGTTCTTC.

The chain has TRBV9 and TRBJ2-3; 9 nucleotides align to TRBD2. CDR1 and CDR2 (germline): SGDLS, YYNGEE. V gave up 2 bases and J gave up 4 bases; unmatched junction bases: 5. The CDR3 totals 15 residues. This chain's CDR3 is CASSVSGSSSDTQYF. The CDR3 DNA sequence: TGTGCCAGCAGCGTTAGCGGGAGTTCTTCAGATACGCAGTATTTT.

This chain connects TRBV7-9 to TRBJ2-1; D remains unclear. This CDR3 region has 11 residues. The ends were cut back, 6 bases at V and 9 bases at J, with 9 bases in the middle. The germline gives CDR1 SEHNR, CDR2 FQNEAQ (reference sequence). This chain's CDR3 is CASSPVREQFF. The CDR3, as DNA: TGTGCCAGCAGTCCGGTTCGTGAGCAGTTCTTC.

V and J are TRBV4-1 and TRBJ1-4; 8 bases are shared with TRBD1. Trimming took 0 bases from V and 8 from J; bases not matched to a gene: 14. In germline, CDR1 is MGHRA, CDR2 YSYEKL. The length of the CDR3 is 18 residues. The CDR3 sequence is CASSQDLGARTGREKLFF. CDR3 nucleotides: TGCGCCAGCAGCCAAGATCTAGGTGCCCGGACAGGGCGAGAAAAACTGTTTTTT.